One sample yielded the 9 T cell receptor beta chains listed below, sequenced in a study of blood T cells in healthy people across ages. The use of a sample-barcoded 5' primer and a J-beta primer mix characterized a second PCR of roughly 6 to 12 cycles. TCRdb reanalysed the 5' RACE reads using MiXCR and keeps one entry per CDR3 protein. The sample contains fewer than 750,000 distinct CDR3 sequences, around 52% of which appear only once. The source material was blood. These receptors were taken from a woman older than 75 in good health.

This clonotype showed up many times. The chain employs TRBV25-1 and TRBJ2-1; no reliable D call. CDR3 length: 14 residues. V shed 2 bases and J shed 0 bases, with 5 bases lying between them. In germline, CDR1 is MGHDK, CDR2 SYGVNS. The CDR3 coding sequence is TGTGCCAGCAGTGAAACTACCTCCTACAATGAGCAGTTCTTC. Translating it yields CASSETTSYNEQFF.

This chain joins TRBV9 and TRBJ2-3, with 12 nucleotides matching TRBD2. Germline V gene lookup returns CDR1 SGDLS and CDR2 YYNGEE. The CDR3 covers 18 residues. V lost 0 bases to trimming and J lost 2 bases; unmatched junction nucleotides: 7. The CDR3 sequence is CASSVAVASGGATDTQYF. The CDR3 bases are TGTGCCAGCAGCGTAGCGGTGGCTAGCGGGGGGGCCACAGATACGCAGTATTTT.

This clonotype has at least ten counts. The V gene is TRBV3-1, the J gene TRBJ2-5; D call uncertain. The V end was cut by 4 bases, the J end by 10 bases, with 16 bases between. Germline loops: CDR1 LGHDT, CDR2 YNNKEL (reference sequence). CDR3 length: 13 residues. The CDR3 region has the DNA TGTGCCAGCAGCCGGGATAAGGAATCGAACCAGTACTTC. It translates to CASSRDKESNQYF.

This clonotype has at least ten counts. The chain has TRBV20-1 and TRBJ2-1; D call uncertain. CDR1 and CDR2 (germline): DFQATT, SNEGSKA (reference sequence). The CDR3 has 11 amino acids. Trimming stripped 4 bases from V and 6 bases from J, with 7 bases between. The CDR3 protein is CSANLINEQFF. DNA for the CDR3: TGCAGTGCTAACTTAATCAATGAGCAGTTCTTC.

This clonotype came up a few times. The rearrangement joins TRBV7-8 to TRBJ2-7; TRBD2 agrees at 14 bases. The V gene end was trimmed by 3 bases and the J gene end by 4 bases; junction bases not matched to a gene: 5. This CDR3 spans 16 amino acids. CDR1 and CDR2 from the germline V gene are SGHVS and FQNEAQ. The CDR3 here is CASSFGTSGSWYEQYF. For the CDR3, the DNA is TGTGCCAGCAGCTTCGGGACTAGCGGGAGCTGGTACGAGCAGTACTTC.

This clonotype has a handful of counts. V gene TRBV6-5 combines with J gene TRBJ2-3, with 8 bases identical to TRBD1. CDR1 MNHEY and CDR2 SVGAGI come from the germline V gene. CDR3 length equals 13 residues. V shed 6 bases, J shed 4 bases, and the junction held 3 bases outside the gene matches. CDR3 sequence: CASRTQGADTQYF. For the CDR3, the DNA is TGTGCCAGCAGAACACAGGGGGCAGATACGCAGTATTTT.

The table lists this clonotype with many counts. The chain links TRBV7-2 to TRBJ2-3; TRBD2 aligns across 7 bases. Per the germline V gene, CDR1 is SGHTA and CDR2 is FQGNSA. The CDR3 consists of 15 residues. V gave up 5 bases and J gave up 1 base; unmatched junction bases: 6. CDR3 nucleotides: TGTGCCAGCAGCGCCACTAGCGCCTGCACAGATACGCAGTATTTT. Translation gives CASSATSACTDTQYF.

CDR3 protein: CASSLQGADQPQHF. For the CDR3, the DNA is TGTGCCAGCTCACTACAGGGGGCCGATCAGCCCCAGCATTTT. The chain joins TRBV18 to TRBJ1-5; 9 positions agree with TRBD1. The CDR3 sequence is 14 residues long. CDR1 and CDR2 (germline): KGHSH, LQKENI. J gave up 5 bases and V 4 bases, and 3 bases lay outside the gene matches.

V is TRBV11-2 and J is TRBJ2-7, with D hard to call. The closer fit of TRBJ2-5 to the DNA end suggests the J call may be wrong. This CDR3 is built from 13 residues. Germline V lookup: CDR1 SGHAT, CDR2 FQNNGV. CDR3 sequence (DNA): TGTGCCAGCAGCTTAAATACCGTCGAGACCCAGTACTTC. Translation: CASSLNTVETQYF.